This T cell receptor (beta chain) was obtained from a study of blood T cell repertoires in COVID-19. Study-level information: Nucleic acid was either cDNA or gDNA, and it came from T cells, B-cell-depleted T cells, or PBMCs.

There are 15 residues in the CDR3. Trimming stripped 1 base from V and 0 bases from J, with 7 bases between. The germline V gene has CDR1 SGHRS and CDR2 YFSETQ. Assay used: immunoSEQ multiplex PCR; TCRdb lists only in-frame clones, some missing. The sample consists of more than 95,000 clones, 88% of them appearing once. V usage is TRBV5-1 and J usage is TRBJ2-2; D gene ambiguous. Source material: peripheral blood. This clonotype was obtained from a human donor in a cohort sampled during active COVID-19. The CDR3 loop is CASSLTETNTGELFF. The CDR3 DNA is TGCGCCAGCAGCTTGACAGAAACGAACACCGGGGAGCTGTTTTTT.